This TCR beta chain was identified during a study of blood T cell repertoires in COVID-19. Study-level information: Nucleic acid was either cDNA or gDNA, and it came from T cells, B-cell-depleted T cells, or PBMCs.

Original handling: Reference gene primer amplification gave nucleated cell count estimates. The assay was immunoSEQ multiplex PCR, and TCRdb's table has in-frame clones only and misses some. Clone size and V and J calls were adopted from that table, with D and trimming inferred from the DNA. Of around 110,000 clones listed, around 80% were seen once; the top ten hold 4% to 5.5%. The CDR3 consists of 16 residues. The trim removed 0 bases at V and 4 bases at J, leaving 8 bases unmatched. In germline, CDR1 is MGHRA, CDR2 YSYEKL. Sequenced input: peripheral blood. This chain joins TRBV4-1 and TRBJ2-5, with 7 bases matching TRBD1. This clonotype originated in a man aged 65 to 79 with acute or convalescent COVID-19. CDR3 region: CASSQELGQSGETQYF. Here the CDR3 DNA reads TGCGCCAGCAGCCAAGAACTGGGACAGTCCGGAGAGACCCAGTACTTC.